These 20 T cell receptor beta chains came from one sample sequenced in a study of technical replicates of blood from several donors. Measured with immunoSEQ multiplex PCR; TCRdb has only the in-frame clones, and not every one. Among around 60,000 clones listed, 86% were seen once. What was sequenced was PBMCs. These TCRs come from a human donor in good health. Some clones in this sample may be carry-over from other donors' samples.

The rearrangement joins TRBV6-4 to TRBJ1-5; TRBD1 is a possible D gene (5 bases). The CDR3 length is 17 residues. The germline V and J ends were trimmed by 0 bases and 3 bases, with 15 bases remaining between them. Germline CDR1 and CDR2: MRHNA and SNTAGT. The CDR3 coding sequence is TGTGCCAGCAGTGACTCGAATAAGGAGGGGCACAATCAGCCCCAGCATTTT. It specifies CASSDSNKEGHNQPQHF.

The chain combines TRBV5-6 with TRBJ2-1; the match to TRBD2 covers 14 bases. Trimming removed 3 bases from V and 8 bases from J; junction bases left unmatched: 4. Looked up from germline, CDR1 is SGHDT and CDR2 is YYEEEE. The CDR3 has 15 amino acids. In DNA, the CDR3 is TGTGCCAGCAGCTCCGGGACTAGCGGGAGTGATGAGCAGTTCTTC. Translated, it gives CASSSGTSGSDEQFF.

This sequence joins TRBV7-2 and TRBJ2-2, with 7 bases aligning to TRBD1. V gave up 3 bases and J gave up 6 bases; unmatched junction bases: 7. Germline CDR1 reads SGHTA; CDR2 reads FQGNSA. This CDR3 region has 15 residues. CDR3: CASSFSRQGSGELFF. CDR3 sequence (DNA): TGTGCCAGCAGCTTCTCGAGACAGGGCTCCGGGGAGCTGTTTTTT. Looking up the rest from reference TRBV7-2 and TRBJ2-2 gives the full variable domain: GAGVSQSPSNKVTEKGKDVELRCDPISGHTALYWYRQSLGQGLEFLIYFQGNSAPDKSGLPSDRFSAERTGGSVSTLTIQRTQQEDSAVYLCASSFSRQGSGELFFGEGSRLTVL.

V is TRBV2 and J is TRBJ1-1; D unresolved. Germline CDR1 SNHLY, CDR2 FYNNEI. Trimming pared 0 bases from V and 6 bases from J, leaving 14 bases between. The CDR3 loop spans 15 amino acids. The CDR3 nucleotides are TGTGCCAGCAGTGAAGCGAGGGCAGCAATTTCTGAAGCTTTCTTT. Its translation: CASSEARAAISEAFF.

The sample holds one count of this clone. The rearrangement links TRBV5-4 to TRBJ2-7; TRBD1 matches 8 bases. CDR3 size: 13 residues. Germline values: CDR1 SGHNT, CDR2 YYREEE (reference sequence). Trimming at V came to 2 bases and at J to 3 bases, leaving 1 base not matched to a gene. CDR3 region: CASSLTGGYEQYF. CDR3 in DNA: TGTGCCAGCAGCTTAACAGGGGGCTACGAGCAGTACTTC.

The CDR3 DNA reads TGTGCCTGGAGTATGGGAGACGGCGATTCACCCCTCCACTTT. Amino acid sequence: CAWSMGDGDSPLHF. V and J are TRBV30 and TRBJ1-6; D is ambiguous. This CDR3 contains 14 residues. CDR1 is GTSNPN and CDR2 is SVGIG in the germline V gene (reference sequence). V shed 2 bases and J shed 8 bases, with 13 bases lying between them.

The chain employs TRBV4-3 and TRBJ2-4, with 12 nucleotides matching TRBD2. The CDR3 totals 19 residues. CDR1 and CDR2 from the germline V gene are LGHNA and YSLEER. V lost 0 bases, J lost 1 base, and 7 bases stayed unmatched. CDR3 in amino acids: CASSQDLTSGSEAKNIQYF. CDR3 nucleotides: TGCGCCAGCAGCCAAGATTTGACTAGCGGGAGTGAGGCCAAAAACATTCAGTACTTC.

The chain recombines TRBV2 with TRBJ1-5, with no clear D. V dropped 5 bases and J dropped 0 bases, with 11 bases sitting between them. Germline lookup yields CDR1 SNHLY and CDR2 FYNNEI. There are 15 residues in the CDR3. CDR3 sequence reads: CASSPLMSSNQPQHF. For the CDR3, the DNA is TGTGCCAGCAGTCCTCTTATGTCTAGCAATCAGCCCCAGCATTTT.

This clone was recorded a few times. The rearrangement uses TRBV29-1 and TRBJ1-1; the D is unclear. The CDR3 runs to 13 residues. V was shortened by 7 bases and J by 1 base, with 13 bases between the two germline ends. From germline, CDR1 is SQVTM and CDR2 ANQGSEA. The CDR3 region has the DNA TGCAGCGCCAGGCAGGATTGGAACACTGAAGCTTTCTTT. It is translated as CSARQDWNTEAFF.

The rearrangement links TRBV7-9 to TRBJ1-1; D not certain. Trimming left V 11 bases short and J 1 base short, with 11 bases between. Per the germline V gene, CDR1 is SEHNR and CDR2 is FQNEAQ (reference sequence). This CDR3 has 12 residues. The DNA for the CDR3 is TGTGCCTCGGGGTTTGGGAACACTGAAGCTTTCTTT. Protein product: CASGFGNTEAFF.

The chain has TRBV4-2 and TRBJ1-1; no firm D call. V lost 0 bases and J 4 bases, leaving 12 bases between the germline ends. Germline V CDR1 and CDR2: LGHNA, YNFKEQ. This CDR3 spans 15 amino acids. The CDR3, as DNA: TGTGCCAGCAGCCAAGAAGCAGCGGAAGGCACTGAAGCTTTCTTT. Residues: CASSQEAAEGTEAFF.

The rearrangement links TRBV27 to TRBJ2-1; 13 nucleotides align to TRBD2. The CDR3 contains 16 residues. Losses at the gene ends were 1 base for V and 6 bases for J; bases not matched to a gene: 3. Germline CDR1 reads MNHEY; CDR2 reads SMNVEV (reference sequence). CDR3 sequence reads: CASSLYTSGGANEQFF. The CDR3 coding sequence is TGTGCCAGCAGTTTATACACTAGCGGGGGGGCCAATGAGCAGTTCTTC.

J is TRBJ1-6 and V is TRBV13; the D gene is possibly TRBD1 (6 bases). The CDR3 spans 14 residues. Germline CDR1 is PRHDT and CDR2 is FYEKMQ (reference sequence). V was pared by 5 bases and J by 4 bases, with 9 bases between. CDR3 protein: CASSPGQYNSPLHF. In nucleotides, the CDR3 is TGTGCCAGCAGCCCTGGACAGTATAATTCACCCCTCCACTTT.

The chain joins TRBV6-5 to TRBJ1-3; 7 nucleotides line up with TRBD1. The trim removed 6 bases at V and 4 bases at J, leaving 9 bases unmatched. Germline V gives CDR1 MNHEY, CDR2 SVGAGI. The CDR3 spans 15 residues. The CDR3 nucleotides read TGTGCCAGCAGAAAAGACAGGGCTGCGGGAAACACCATATATTTT. It specifies CASRKDRAAGNTIYF.

The chain joins TRBV30 to TRBJ2-1; 10 bases agree with TRBD2. Trimming took 3 bases from V and 1 from J; bases not matched to a gene: 15. The length of the CDR3 is 19 residues. Per germline, CDR1 GTSNPN and CDR2 SVGIG (reference sequence). This chain's CDR3 is CAWRRGVVAGGGSYNEQFF. DNA of the CDR3: TGTGCCTGGAGGAGAGGAGTAGTAGCGGGAGGAGGGTCCTACAATGAGCAGTTCTTC.

With respect to this clone: The DNA is left out, because the CDR3 cannot be placed on it with certainty; the CDR3 is given as TCRdb lists it. The chain carries TRBV21-1 and TRBJ1-1; TRBD1, the table's D call, lacks a check against the DNA. TRBV21-1 is recorded as a pseudogene. From its first to its last residue, the CDR3 has 17 amino acids. CDR3 protein: CASSTWGQGARWTEAFF.

This clone was observed once. The CDR3 nucleotides read TGTGCCAGCTTAGACCCGGGGGGGCGGATCACAGATACGCAGTATTTT. Translation: CASLDPGGRITDTQYF. This chain uses TRBV6-4 with TRBJ2-3; 8 nucleotides align to TRBD2. The CDR3 has 16 residues. With 8 bases clipped from V and 2 bases from J, the junction kept 12 bases outside the gene matches. Germline V gene data show CDR1 as MRHNA and CDR2 as SNTAGT.

V usage is TRBV7-8 and J usage is TRBJ2-3; 7 nucleotides align to TRBD2. The germline CDR1 and CDR2 sequences are SGHVS and FQNEAQ. The CDR3 contains 12 residues. Losses at the gene ends were 5 bases for V and 14 bases for J; bases not matched to a gene: 10. In nucleotides, the CDR3 is TGTGCCAGCAGCCCGCCTCAGCGGGGAGGGTATTTT. Amino acids: CASSPPQRGGYF.

The V and J genes are TRBV7-3 and TRBJ2-1; 8 bases are a match to TRBD1. The CDR3 totals 15 residues. V lost 5 bases, J lost 4 bases, and 7 bases stayed unmatched. CDR1 SGHTA and CDR2 FQGTGA come from the germline V gene. The CDR3 sequence is CASSLNGQGYNEQFF. The CDR3 DNA follows: TGTGCCAGCAGCCTAAACGGACAGGGATACAATGAGCAGTTCTTC.

The chain combines TRBV4-3 with TRBJ1-3; 8 bases align to TRBD1. V was clipped by 3 bases and J by 8 bases; unmatched bases: 6. The CDR3 loop spans 14 amino acids. Germline V lookup: CDR1 LGHNA, CDR2 YSLEER. Here the CDR3 reads CASSQDGQGDTIYF. For the CDR3, the DNA is TGCGCCAGCAGCCAGGACGGACAGGGCGACACCATATATTTT.